This entry is about one T cell receptor (beta chain). The V gene's germline CDR1 is SGHVS and CDR2 FQNEAQ. This CDR3 has 15 amino acids. V lost 5 bases, J lost 1 base, and 4 bases stayed unmatched. These data are taken from a study of cytomegalovirus exposure and HLA in healthy donors. Whereas donors were nominally healthy upon sampling, unrecorded immune exposures were probable. PCR employed 60 Vbeta and 13 Jbeta primers. Assay used: immunoSEQ multiplex PCR; TCRdb lists only in-frame clones, some missing. Of about 100,000 clones in the sample, around 72% are singletons; the top ten hold 12% to 15%. The origin of this receptor is a woman aged 40 to 50 in good health and CMV-seropositive. Input material: PBMCs. The chain is built from TRBV7-8 and TRBJ2-1; 8 nucleotides align to TRBD1. CDR3 loop: CASSTGQGSYNEQFF. CDR3 DNA sequence: TGTGCCAGCAGCACCGGACAGGGTTCCTACAATGAGCAGTTCTTC.